The clone carrying this TCR beta chain was found once. The record originates from a study of blood T cell repertoires in COVID-19. Per the germline V gene, CDR1 is SGHRS and CDR2 is YFSETQ. The CDR3 consists of 14 residues. V was shortened by 5 bases and J by 3 bases, with 15 bases between the two germline ends. Repertoires were generated with immunoSEQ multiplex PCR, while TCRdb's copy carries only in-frame clones and drops some. The sample records over 25,000 clones, 90% to 95% being singletons. The sample consisted of peripheral blood. The receptor's source is a human donor with active COVID-19. The donor label of this sample is uncertain. The chain has TRBV5-1 and TRBJ2-7, with TRBD1 as a possible D gene (6 bases). CDR3 nucleotide sequence: TGCGCCAGCAGGACTGAGGGGGAGTACTACGAGCAGTACTTC. Its translation: CASRTEGEYYEQYF.